The clone carrying this T cell receptor (beta chain) appeared a few times. Its matching antigen is unknown. The data derive from a study of T cells after yellow fever vaccination. Whole-study results and caveats: Clonotype sharing between CD4 and CD8 compartments was small. Within FACS-sorted repertoires, abundant clonotypes contaminating from the bulk population could be present. Primary-vaccination clones mostly resurfaced post-booster (less than 98% CD4, 85% to 90% CD8).

UMIs and a universal primer site were added when TCR cDNA was made by 5'RACE template switching. Using its own MiXCR run on the 5' RACE reads, TCRdb lists one record per CDR3 protein. The sample has over 300,000 distinct CDR3 sequences, 3.6% seen once. The V end lost 3 bases, the J end lost 1 base, and 7 bases lay between the germline ends. The CDR3 is 14 amino acids. Germline V gene lookup returns CDR1 KGHSH and CDR2 LQKENI. The starting material was PBMCs, obtained on the day of the yellow fever booster vaccination. The TCR sequence derives from a man aged 18 to 35 who received the YFV17D yellow fever vaccine. This sequence joins TRBV18 and TRBJ2-1; no reliable D call. CDR3 protein: CASSPAQSYNEQFF. CDR3 nucleotides: TGTGCCAGCTCACCGGCTCAGTCCTACAATGAGCAGTTCTTC.